The rows below give T cell receptor beta chains drawn from one sample of a study of Graves' ophthalmopathy and Graves' hyperthyroidism. Each CDR3 protein is one row after TCRdb ran MiXCR on the multiplex PCR reads. The sample contains fewer than 400,000 distinct CDR3 sequences, around 16% of which appear only once. The sequencing sample was made of peripheral blood. The receptors here all came from a young woman with Graves' ophthalmopathy. Each CDR3 is given with its conserved first and last residue. A D gene is named only where the DNA matches it firmly. Expanded clones are given a class, and other clones once, few, many or no size at all.

j_call	cdr3_length	clone_size	d_call	v_call	cdr3_nt	cdr3_aa
TRBJ2-7	11	many	NA	TRBV20-1	TGCAGTGCACAGGAAACCTACGAGCAGTACTTC	CSAQETYEQYF
TRBJ1-3	15	many	TRBD1	TRBV9	TGTGCCAGCAGCTTTCCCGGGACAGGAGGAAACACCATATATTTT	CASSFPGTGGNTIYF
TRBJ2-4	14	NA	NA	TRBV28	TGTGCCAGCAGTCCCCAGCGAGGCAAAAACATTCAGTACTTC	CASSPQRGKNIQYF
TRBJ1-2	14	many	TRBD1	TRBV25-1	TGTGCCAGCAGCTACCGGACAGGCAACTATGGCTACACCTTC	CASSYRTGNYGYTF
TRBJ2-2	14	many	NA	TRBV19	TGTGCCAGTAGCATCAGTATTAACACCGGGGAGCTGTTTTTT	CASSISINTGELFF
TRBJ2-5	14	NA	NA	TRBV5-1	TGCGCCAGCAGCTTGGGACACCCTGGGGAGACCCAGTACTTC	CASSLGHPGETQYF
TRBJ1-1	9	many	NA	TRBV6-2/TRBV6-3	TGTGCCAGTAACACTGAAGCTTTCTTT	CASNTEAFF
TRBJ1-3	15	many	NA	TRBV6-5	TGTGCCAGCAGTTACTCGACCTCGCCCCCCGGGACCATATATTTT	CASSYSTSPPGTIYF
TRBJ1-1	16	NA	NA	TRBV28	TGTGCCAGCAGTTTCACGGGGGGGCAGGGGAACACTGAAGCTTTCTTT	CASSFTGGQGNTEAFF
TRBJ1-1	13	NA	NA	TRBV6-1	TGTGCCAGCAGTGCGACAGGCTACACTGAAGCTTTCTTT	CASSATGYTEAFF
TRBJ2-5	16	many	NA	TRBV5-1	TGCGCCAGCAGCTCGGCTTCCGGACAGAGAGGAGAGACCCAGTACTTC	CASSSASGQRGETQYF
TRBJ2-3	15	many	TRBD2	TRBV2	TGTGCCAGCAGACTAGCGGGAGTTCGCATAGATACGCAGTATTTT	CASRLAGVRIDTQYF
TRBJ2-7	17	many	NA	TRBV6-2/TRBV6-3	TGTGCCAGCAGTCCCTATTCACTGGACAGCAGCTCCTACGAGCAGTACTTC	CASSPYSLDSSSYEQYF
TRBJ2-7	15	many	TRBD1	TRBV20-1	TGCAGTGCTGGAGACCGGGACAGGGGATCCTACGAGCAGTACTTC	CSAGDRDRGSYEQYF
TRBJ1-1	15	many	NA	TRBV7-9	TGTGCCAGCAGCGCAAGGGTTCAGGCGAACACTGAAGCTTTCTTT	CASSARVQANTEAFF
TRBJ1-5	14	many	NA	TRBV6-5	TGTGCCAGCAGTTACCCCGAGGGGAATCAGCCCCAGCATTTT	CASSYPEGNQPQHF
TRBJ1-2	14	many	NA	TRBV6-2/TRBV6-3	TGTGCCAGCAGCGACAGGCCCACGGGGTATGGCTACACCTTC	CASSDRPTGYGYTF
TRBJ2-7	14	many	TRBD2	TRBV7-8	TGTGCCAGCCTGTTCACTAGCGGGAGAGGCGAGCAGTACTTC	CASLFTSGRGEQYF
TRBJ1-1	18	many	NA	TRBV30	TGTGCCTGGACCCGCATGGAAGGGGGTTCATTCCGTGGGACTGAAGCTTTCTTT	CAWTRMEGGSFRGTEAFF
TRBJ2-5	13	many	NA	TRBV29-1	TGCAGCGTCGACGCCGGGACCCAAGAGACCCAGTACTTC	CSVDAGTQETQYF
TRBJ2-6	19	many	TRBD1	TRBV6-4	TGTGCCAGCAGCCCCCGGCCGACAGGGGGTGGATCTGGGGCCAACGTCCTGACTTTC	CASSPRPTGGGSGANVLTF
TRBJ1-2	10	many	NA	TRBV29-1	TGCAGCGTTGACGAATATGGCTACACCTTC	CSVDEYGYTF
TRBJ2-7	15	NA	TRBD1	TRBV28	TGTGCCAGCAGTTCACCGGGACAGGGGGACTACGAGCAGTACTTC	CASSSPGQGDYEQYF
TRBJ1-5	15	many	NA	TRBV6-1	TGTGCCAGCAGTCTCCGGGACGGTTTCAATCAGCCCCAGCATTTT	CASSLRDGFNQPQHF
TRBJ1-2	13	many	NA	TRBV19	TGTGCCAGTAGTATCGCGGGGGCGAGTGGCTACACCTTC	CASSIAGASGYTF
TRBJ1-1	13	few	NA	TRBV12-3/TRBV12-4	TGTGCCAGCACCAAGGATAGGTACACTGAAGCTTTCTTT	CASTKDRYTEAFF
TRBJ1-1	14	many	TRBD1	TRBV30	TGTGCCTGGAGTACCCGACAGGGTCGCACTGAAGCTTTCTTT	CAWSTRQGRTEAFF
TRBJ2-5	14	once	TRBD1	TRBV27	TGTGCCAGCCGCAGGGGGCGCAAGGTGGAGACCCAGTACTTC	CASRRGRKVETQYF
TRBJ2-7	15	NA	TRBD2	TRBV7-2	TGTGCCAGCAGCTTAGGCGGGGGGATTTCCTACGAGCAGTACTTC	CASSLGGGISYEQYF
TRBJ2-5	14	many	TRBD1	TRBV30	TGTGCCTGGAGTAGACGGACAGGGTTAAGCACCCAGTACTTC	CAWSRRTGLSTQYF
TRBJ2-5	14	many	NA	TRBV2	TGTGCCAGCAAGGACTCGCACTATGGAGAGACCCAGTACTTC	CASKDSHYGETQYF
TRBJ1-5	12	NA	NA	TRBV7-2	TGTGCCAGCAGCTCGACTGATCAGCCCCAGCATTTT	CASSSTDQPQHF
TRBJ1-3	16	many	NA	TRBV11-2	TGTGCCAGCAGCTTAGGCAGGCCGCACTCTGGAAACACCATATATTTT	CASSLGRPHSGNTIYF
TRBJ1-1	16	many	NA	TRBV4-1	TGCGCCAGCAGCCAAGTAACCCGCAGGGAGGAGACTGAAGCTTTCTTT	CASSQVTRREETEAFF
TRBJ2-5	14	many	TRBD2	TRBV6-1	TGTGCCACCCAGACTAGCGGTGACCAAGAGACCCAGTACTTC	CATQTSGDQETQYF
TRBJ1-6	15	many	NA	TRBV6-2/TRBV6-3	TGTGCCAGCAGTTACTCTGGGACTTTTAATTCACCCCTCCACTTT	CASSYSGTFNSPLHF
TRBJ2-5	17	many	TRBD2	TRBV6-2/TRBV6-3	TGTGCCAGCAGTTACTTCCGGACTAGCGGAGGCCAAGAGACCCAGTACTTC	CASSYFRTSGGQETQYF
TRBJ2-2	14	many	TRBD2	TRBV20-1	TGCAGTGCAATAGCGGGGGGGCAAGGCGGGGAGCTGTTTTTT	CSAIAGGQGGELFF
TRBJ2-7	16	many	NA	TRBV11-2	TGTGCCAGCAGCTTAGATCGCGGGGCCATCTCCTACGAGCAGTACTTC	CASSLDRGAISYEQYF
TRBJ1-1	15	many	NA	TRBV12-3/TRBV12-4	TGTGCCAACTCGAAAGGGGAGCTTGAGGACACTGAAGCTTTCTTT	CANSKGELEDTEAFF
TRBJ2-7	15	many	NA	TRBV11-2	TGTGCCAGCAGCTTCGGGTCTTCTTACGGCTACGAGCAGTACTTC	CASSFGSSYGYEQYF
TRBJ1-2	13	many	NA	TRBV5-1	TGCGCCAGCAGCTTGGGGCAGGTCATGGGCTACACCTTC	CASSLGQVMGYTF
TRBJ1-2	15	many	NA	TRBV6-1	TGTGCCAGCAGCGCTAGGGTAGGGGCAAACTATGGCTACACCTTC	CASSARVGANYGYTF
TRBJ2-7	14	many	NA	TRBV7-9	TGTGCCAGCAGCTTAGCGGCAGGGGAGCCCGAGCAGTACTTC	CASSLAAGEPEQYF
TRBJ1-2	14	many	NA	TRBV7-2	TGTGCCAGCAGCCCGGGGGGGGTGAACTATGGCTACACCTTC	CASSPGGVNYGYTF
TRBJ1-5	18	few	NA	TRBV3-1	TGTGCCAGCAGCCAAGTCCCCCCAGGGGAGAGGAGCAATCAGCCCCAGCATTTT	CASSQVPPGERSNQPQHF
TRBJ2-7	14	many	NA	TRBV6-1	TGTGCCAGCGGGTCCAGGGCGCCGCTTTACGAGCAGTACTTC	CASGSRAPLYEQYF
TRBJ2-7	15	few	TRBD2	TRBV6-2/TRBV6-3	TGTGCCAGCGGTCGTAGGACTAGCGGGACCTACGAGCAGTACTTC	CASGRRTSGTYEQYF
TRBJ1-6	15	many	NA	TRBV19	TGTGCCAGTAGTATACAGAGCTCCTATAATTCACCCCTCCACTTT	CASSIQSSYNSPLHF
TRBJ1-2	14	many	NA	TRBV19	TGTGCCAGTAGTGAGGCGGGGTTCGGCCATGGCTACACCTTC	CASSEAGFGHGYTF
TRBJ2-5	14	many	NA	TRBV6-2/TRBV6-3	TGTGCCAGCAGTTACAATCACCGCCGGGGGACCCAGTACTTC	CASSYNHRRGTQYF